The next 15 T cell receptor beta chains were all read from a single sample in a study of spatial heterogeneity in lung cancer (dated by TCRdb to the late 2010s). General study outcomes and caveats: The tumor nonsynonymous mutation count correlated with the number of expanded intratumoral alpha and beta TCRs.

Their antigen targets remain unknown. The library came from 5' RACE. TCRdb shows the sequencer as NextSeq 500. TCRdb applied fastp at Q25 and MiXCR to the public reads, then kept only in-frame beta chains. Rows are combined by CDR3 protein, so each entry shows the most common genes and DNA. The sample records roughly 18,000 distinct CDR3 sequences, roughly a tenth of which are singletons. About 20% of the sample is taken by the ten largest. This sample's time point label indicates: sample taken at primary tumor resection. The material sequenced was lung tumor tissue, taken at surgery. All receptors come from a female donor with early-stage non-small cell lung cancer.

This clonotype came up a few times. This beta chain represents an off-target read in a library built for alpha chains; its size is of limited meaning. The chain is built from TRBV20-1 and TRBJ1-5, with D possibly matching TRBD1 (5 bases). V lost 0 bases to trimming and J lost 4 bases, with 22 bases between them. The germline V gene has CDR1 DFQATT and CDR2 SNEGSKA (reference sequence). The CDR3 runs 18 residues. The CDR3 coding sequence is TGCAGTGCTAGAGATTGGCGAGTAGGGCAGAAGGGGAATCAGCCCCAGCATTTT. Protein sequence: CSARDWRVGQKGNQPQHF.

In this sample, this clonotype turned up a few times. Little can be read into the size of this beta chain, an off-target read in a library designed for alpha chains. J is TRBJ2-5 and V is TRBV7-6; no firm D call. The CDR3 runs 13 residues. The germline V gene has CDR1 SGHVS and CDR2 FNYEAQ. Deletions cut 5 bases from V and 0 bases from J, with 7 bases between. The CDR3 DNA follows: TGTGCCAGCAGCCTCCAGTACCAAGAGACCCAGTACTTC. Protein sequence: CASSLQYQETQYF.

Note on this clonotype: A library made for alpha chains picked up this beta chain off target, so its size means little. V and J are TRBV2 and TRBJ2-5, with D tentatively TRBD2 (5 bases). Looked up from germline, CDR1 is SNHLY and CDR2 is FYNNEI. The CDR3 loop spans 11 amino acids. V shed 6 bases and J shed 5 bases, with 7 bases lying between them. Here the CDR3 reads CASSRGETQYF. The CDR3 bases are TGTGCCAGCAGCCGGGGTGAGACCCAGTACTTC.

This clonotype is labeled medium-sized. Since the library was made to target alpha chains, this beta chain is a stray read and its abundance is not meaningful. This chain connects TRBV6-6 to TRBJ1-2; D unresolved. The CDR3 is made up of 11 amino acids. Germline assignment: CDR1 MNHNY and CDR2 SVGAGI (reference sequence). V was trimmed by 8 bases and J by 10 bases, leaving 14 bases between them. The CDR3: CASAYDRAYTF. CDR3 nucleotide sequence: TGTGCCAGCGCCTATGACCGGGCCTACACCTTC.

This clonotype was recorded at least ten times. The size of this beta chain means little, since it is a stray read in a library made for alpha chains. This rearrangement joins TRBV5-1 to TRBJ2-5; D is possibly TRBD1 or TRBD2 (5 bases each). V lost 1 base and J lost 0, with 10 bases in between. The CDR3 length is 15 residues. Germline lookup yields CDR1 SGHRS and CDR2 YFSETQ. The CDR3, as DNA: TGCGCCAGCAGCTTGACCGGGACCTACCAAGAGACCCAGTACTTC. Translation gives CASSLTGTYQETQYF.

Of note for this clonotype: This beta chain came through as a stray read in a library set up for alpha chains, and its size says little. This chain connects TRBV25-1 to TRBJ1-4; D uncertain. The V and J ends lost 4 bases and 5 bases respectively, with 11 bases between them. Germline CDR1 is MGHDK and CDR2 is SYGVNS. The CDR3 is made up of 14 amino acids. In nucleotides, the CDR3 is TGTGCCAGCAGTGCTTGGGAACAGAATGAAAAACTGTTTTTT. Its translation: CASSAWEQNEKLFF.

This clonotype occurred a few times. This beta chain turned up in a library designed for alpha chains; as an off-target read, its abundance says little. V gene TRBV20-1 combines with J gene TRBJ1-1; TRBD1 is a possible D gene (6 bases). CDR1 and CDR2 from the germline V gene are DFQATT and SNEGSKA (reference sequence). The CDR3 length is 13 residues. V was trimmed by 6 bases and J by 5 bases, leaving 16 bases between them. CDR3 nucleotides: TGCAGTGCCGGAGGTGGGGGGCGTACTGAAGCTTTCTTT. Residues: CSAGGGGRTEAFF.

This clonotype was observed a handful of times. Within a library made for alpha chains, this beta chain is off target, and its count is uninformative. V and J are TRBV10-3 and TRBJ1-1, with 8 bases that match TRBD1. This CDR3 has 13 residues. The V gene's germline CDR1 is ENHRY and CDR2 SYGVKD. Unmatched junction bases numbered 6, after V lost 6 bases and J lost 6 bases. The chain's CDR3 is CAIRTDRDSEAFF. The CDR3 nucleotides are TGTGCCATCAGGACGGACAGGGACTCTGAAGCTTTCTTT.

This clonotype came up many times. This beta chain slipped into a library made for alpha chains as a stray read, so its size is not meaningful. J is TRBJ2-5 and V is TRBV28, with TRBD1 matching over 7 bases. The CDR3 length is 16 residues. The J segment lost 5 bases and the V segment lost 7 bases, leaving 16 bases of the junction unmatched. Germline values: CDR1 MDHEN, CDR2 SYDVKM. The CDR3 DNA sequence: TGTGCCAGCACCAATTACAGGGGCCGGCCCCCCGAGACCCAGTACTTC. It yields the protein CASTNYRGRPPETQYF.

Regarding this clonotype: Found in a library prepared for alpha chains, this beta chain is an off-target read, and its abundance has little meaning. The V gene is TRBV7-9, the J gene TRBJ1-2; TRBD1 aligns across 7 bases. This CDR3 is 14 amino acids long. Trimming at V came to 6 bases and at J to 3 bases, leaving 7 bases not matched to a gene. From germline, CDR1 is SEHNR and CDR2 FQNEAQ (reference sequence). The CDR3 loop is CASRRGGADYGYTF. CDR3 nucleotides: TGTGCCAGCAGAAGAGGGGGCGCGGACTATGGCTACACCTTC.

This clonotype appeared many times. Since the library was made to target alpha chains, this beta chain is a stray read and its abundance is not meaningful. The CDR3 spells CASSTMGFAGEKLFF. In DNA, the CDR3 is TGTGCCAGCAGCACGATGGGGTTCGCTGGTGAAAAACTGTTTTTT. The V gene is TRBV7-2, the J gene TRBJ1-4, with D unclear. Germline CDR1 SGHTA, CDR2 FQGNSA. The CDR3 has 15 amino acids. V lost 5 bases and J lost 7, with 17 bases in between.

Remarks on this clonotype: This beta chain came through as a stray read in a library set up for alpha chains, and its size says little. The chain carries TRBV6-1 and TRBJ2-7; 9 positions match TRBD2. The CDR3 is made up of 15 amino acids. V dropped 0 bases and J dropped 0; count of bases not matched to a gene: 0. Germline CDR1 is MNHNS and CDR2 is SASEGT. The CDR3 bases are TGTGCCAGCAGTGAAGCTAGCGGGGGCTCCTACGAGCAGTACTTC. This codes for CASSEASGGSYEQYF.

This clonotype was recorded many times. Found in a library prepared for alpha chains, this beta chain is an off-target read, and its abundance has little meaning. CDR3 in DNA: TGTGCCAGCAGCTTAATTGGTGATGCCGGGGAGCTGTTTTTT. Protein: CASSLIGDAGELFF. The rearrangement uses TRBV7-3 and TRBJ2-2; D gene ambiguous. The CDR3 length is 14 residues. V was cut by 1 base and J by 6 bases, with 9 bases left in between. Germline CDR1 and CDR2: SGHTA and FQGTGA.

This clonotype was seen ten or more times. The size of this beta chain means little, since it is a stray read in a library made for alpha chains. J is TRBJ2-4 and V is TRBV28; D gene unclear. V gave up 1 base and J gave up 2 bases, with 6 bases separating them. From germline, CDR1 is MDHEN and CDR2 SYDVKM. CDR3 length equals 14 residues. The CDR3 loop is CASSLLGTKNIQYF. The CDR3 DNA is TGTGCCAGCAGTTTATTGGGGACCAAAAACATTCAGTACTTC.

This clonotype was detected a few times. In a library made to pick up alpha chains, this beta chain is a stray read with a size that means little. The rearrangement uses TRBV12-3 or TRBV12-4 and TRBJ2-3, with 15 positions matching TRBD2. Trimming at V came to 2 bases and at J to 3 bases, leaving 6 bases not matched to a gene. The CDR3 is 18 residues long. This CDR3 reads CASSLSGTSGGKTDTQYF. CDR3 coding DNA: TGTGCCAGCAGTTTATCTGGGACTAGCGGGGGGAAAACAGATACGCAGTATTTT.